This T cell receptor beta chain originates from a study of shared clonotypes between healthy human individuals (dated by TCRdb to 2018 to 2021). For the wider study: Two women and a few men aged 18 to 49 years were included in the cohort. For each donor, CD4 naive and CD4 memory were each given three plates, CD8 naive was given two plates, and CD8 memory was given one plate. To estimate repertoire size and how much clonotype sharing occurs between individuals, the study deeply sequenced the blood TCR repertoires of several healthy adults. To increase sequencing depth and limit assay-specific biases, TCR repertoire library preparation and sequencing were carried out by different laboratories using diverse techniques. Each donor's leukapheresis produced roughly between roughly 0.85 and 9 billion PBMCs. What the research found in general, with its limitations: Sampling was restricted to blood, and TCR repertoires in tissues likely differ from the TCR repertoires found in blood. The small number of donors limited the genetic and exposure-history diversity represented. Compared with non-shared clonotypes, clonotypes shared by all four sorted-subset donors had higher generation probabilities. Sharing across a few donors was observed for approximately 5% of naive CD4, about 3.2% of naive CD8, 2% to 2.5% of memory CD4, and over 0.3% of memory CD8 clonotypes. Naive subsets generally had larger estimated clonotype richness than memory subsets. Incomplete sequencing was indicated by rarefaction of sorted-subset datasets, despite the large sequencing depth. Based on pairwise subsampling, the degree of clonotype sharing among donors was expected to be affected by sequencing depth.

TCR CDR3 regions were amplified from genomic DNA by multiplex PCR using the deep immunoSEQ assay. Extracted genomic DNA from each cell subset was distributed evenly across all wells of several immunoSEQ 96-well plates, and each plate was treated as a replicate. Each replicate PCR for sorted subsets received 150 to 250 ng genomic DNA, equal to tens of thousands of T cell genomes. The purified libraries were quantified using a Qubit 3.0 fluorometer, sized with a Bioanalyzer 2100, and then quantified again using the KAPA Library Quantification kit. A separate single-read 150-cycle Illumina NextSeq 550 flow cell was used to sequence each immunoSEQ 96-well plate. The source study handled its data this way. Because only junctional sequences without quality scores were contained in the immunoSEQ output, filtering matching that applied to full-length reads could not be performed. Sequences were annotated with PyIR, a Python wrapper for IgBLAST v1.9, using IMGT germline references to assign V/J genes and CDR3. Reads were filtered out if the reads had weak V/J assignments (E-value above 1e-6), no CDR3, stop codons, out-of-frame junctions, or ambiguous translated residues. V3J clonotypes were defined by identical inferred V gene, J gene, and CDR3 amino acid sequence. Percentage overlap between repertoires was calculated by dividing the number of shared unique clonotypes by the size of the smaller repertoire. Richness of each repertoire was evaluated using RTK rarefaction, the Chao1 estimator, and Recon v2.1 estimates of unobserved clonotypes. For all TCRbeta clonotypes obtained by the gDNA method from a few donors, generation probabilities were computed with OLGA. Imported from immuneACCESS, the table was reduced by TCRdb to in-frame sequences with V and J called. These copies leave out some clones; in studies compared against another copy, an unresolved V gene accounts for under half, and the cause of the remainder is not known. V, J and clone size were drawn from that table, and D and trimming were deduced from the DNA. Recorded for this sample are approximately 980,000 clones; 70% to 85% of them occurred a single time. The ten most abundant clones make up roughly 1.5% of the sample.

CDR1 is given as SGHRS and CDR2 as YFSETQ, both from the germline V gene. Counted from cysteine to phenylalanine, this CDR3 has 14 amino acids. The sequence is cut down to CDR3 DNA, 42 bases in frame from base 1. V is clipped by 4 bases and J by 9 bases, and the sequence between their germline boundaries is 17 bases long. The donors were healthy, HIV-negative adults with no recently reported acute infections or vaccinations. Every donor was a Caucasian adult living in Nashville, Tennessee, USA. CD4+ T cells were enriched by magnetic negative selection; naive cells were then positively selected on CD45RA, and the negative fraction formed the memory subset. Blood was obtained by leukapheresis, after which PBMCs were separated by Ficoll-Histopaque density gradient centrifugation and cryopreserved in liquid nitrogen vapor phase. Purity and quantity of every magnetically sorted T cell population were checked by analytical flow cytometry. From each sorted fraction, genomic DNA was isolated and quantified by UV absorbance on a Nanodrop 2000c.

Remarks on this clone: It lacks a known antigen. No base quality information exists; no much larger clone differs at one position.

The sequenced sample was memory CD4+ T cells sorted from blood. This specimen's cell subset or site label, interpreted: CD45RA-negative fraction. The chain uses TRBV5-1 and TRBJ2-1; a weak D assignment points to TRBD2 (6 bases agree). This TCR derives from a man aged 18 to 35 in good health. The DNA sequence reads TGCGCCAGCAGCGCTGACTACCGAGCGGGTGAGCAGTTCTTC. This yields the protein CASSADYRAGEQFF.